This passage covers 4 T cell receptor beta chains from one sample sequenced in a study of blood T cell repertoires in COVID-19. The table came from immunoSEQ multiplex PCR; TCRdb's copy has only in-frame clones and leaves some out. The table has 150,000 or so clones, roughly 88% seen once. Specimen: peripheral blood. These receptors were taken from a man aged 55 to 69 who had recovered from COVID-19.

This rearrangement joins TRBV13 to TRBJ2-3; maybe TRBD1 (7 bases). Germline loops: CDR1 PRHDT, CDR2 FYEKMQ (reference sequence). CDR3 size: 16 residues. The V gene lost 5 bases and the J gene lost 2 bases, with 17 bases spanning the gap. The CDR3 protein is CASSQKAGTVTDTQYF. CDR3 bases: TGTGCCAGCAGCCAGAAGGCGGGGACAGTCACAGATACGCAGTATTTT.

The chain links TRBV10-3 to TRBJ1-6, with 10 bases matching TRBD1. The CDR3 is made up of 13 amino acids. Germline CDR1 and CDR2: ENHRY and SYGVKD. After removal of 10 bases from V and 8 bases from J, the junction contained 5 bases not matched to a gene. The CDR3 loop reads CATAGTGDSPLHF. CDR3 DNA: TGTGCCACGGCCGGGACAGGGGATTCACCCCTCCACTTT.

The V gene is TRBV5-5, the J gene TRBJ1-4, with D possibly matching TRBD1 (6 bases). V lost 3 bases and J lost 0, with 6 bases in between. Germline V gene data show CDR1 as SGHKS and CDR2 as YYEKEE (reference sequence). CDR3 length: 14 residues. CDR3 sequence: CASSYRATNEKLFF. The CDR3 region has the DNA TGTGCCAGCAGCTACAGGGCAACTAATGAAAAACTGTTTTTT.

The CDR3 here is CASSRDRGDNQPQHF. CDR3 nucleotides: TGTGCCAGCAGCCGGGACAGGGGGGACAATCAGCCCCAGCATTTT. The V and J genes are TRBV6-5 and TRBJ1-5; 11 nucleotides line up with TRBD1. V shed 6 bases and J 3 bases; nucleotides not matched to a gene: 4. Germline V gene data show CDR1 as MNHEY and CDR2 as SVGAGI. The CDR3 has 15 amino acids.